The 32 T cell receptor beta chains listed next were all sequenced from one sample in a study of shared clonotypes between healthy human individuals. Sequencing was performed with immunoSEQ multiplex PCR; in TCRdb, only in-frame clones are kept and a portion is missing. The table includes under 1,100,000 clones, roughly 70% detected once. Sequenced material: memory CD4+ T cells sorted from blood. Subset of the sample: CD45RA-negative fraction. These receptors were collected from a man between 18 and 35 years old in good health.

V and J are TRBV14 and TRBJ1-3, with D unresolved. Germline V gene sequence: CDR1 SGHDN, CDR2 FVKESK. The V gene lost 3 bases and the J gene lost 4 bases, with 7 bases spanning the gap. This CDR3 is 13 amino acids long. CDR3 in DNA: TGTGCCAGCAGCCACAGAAAGGGAAACACCATATATTTT. Translation gives CASSHRKGNTIYF.

V is TRBV5-6 and J is TRBJ1-1; D is perhaps TRBD1 (5 bases). The CDR3 runs to 13 residues. Per germline, CDR1 SGHDT and CDR2 YYEEEE. V lost 9 bases and J 4 bases, leaving 16 bases between the germline ends. CDR3: CATSKRGGTEAFF. The CDR3 nucleotides are TGTGCCACCAGTAAGAGGGGTGGCACTGAAGCTTTCTTT.

This clone has only a few counts. The chain links TRBV30 to TRBJ2-7, with D possibly called TRBD1 or TRBD2 (5 bases each). This CDR3 contains 11 residues. Trimming removed 1 base at V and 12 bases at J, with 13 bases between. Germline values: CDR1 GTSNPN, CDR2 SVGIG (reference sequence). CDR3 residues: CAWSGGTTRYF. CDR3 in DNA: TGTGCCTGGAGTGGGGGGACCACACGGTACTTC.

The chain is built from TRBV6-6 and TRBJ1-2; D is unclear. Trimming pared 0 bases from V and 7 bases from J, leaving 9 bases between. The germline V gene encodes CDR1 MNHNY and CDR2 SVGAGI (reference sequence). The CDR3 is 13 amino acids. CDR3 in DNA: TGTGCCAGCAGTTACTCTTGGGAAACTGGCTACACCTTC. This translates into CASSYSWETGYTF.

The chain recombines TRBV2 with TRBJ2-1, with 13 bases lining up with TRBD2. The ends lost 5 bases at V and 4 bases at J; junction bases unmatched: 2. CDR3 size: 15 residues. CDR1 and CDR2 (germline): SNHLY, FYNNEI. The CDR3 sequence: CASSSLAGGYNEQFF. The CDR3, as DNA: TGTGCCAGCAGTTCACTAGCGGGAGGGTACAATGAGCAGTTCTTC.

The rearrangement uses TRBV5-1 and TRBJ2-5; perhaps TRBD2 as D (6 bases). Germline V gene lookup returns CDR1 SGHRS and CDR2 YFSETQ. Trimming took 0 bases from V and 2 from J, leaving 11 bases between them. This CDR3 has 15 amino acids. CDR3 loop: CASSLDPGVQETQYF. As DNA, the CDR3 is TGCGCCAGCAGCTTGGATCCGGGGGTACAAGAGACCCAGTACTTC.

J is TRBJ2-5 and V is TRBV6-6; 7 nucleotides match TRBD1. The germline V gene has CDR1 MNHNY and CDR2 SVGAGI (reference sequence). The CDR3 totals 12 residues. V lost 7 bases to trimming and J lost 4 bases; unmatched junction nucleotides: 3. The CDR3 DNA reads TGTGCCAGCAAGACAGGGACAGAGACCCAGTACTTC. Protein: CASKTGTETQYF.

This rearrangement joins TRBV5-5 to TRBJ1-1; D not certain. Germline V gene lookup returns CDR1 SGHKS and CDR2 YYEKEE (reference sequence). Trimming took 9 bases from V and 4 from J, leaving 16 bases between them. There are 13 residues in the CDR3. CDR3 DNA: TGTGCCACTAAACTGACTGGGCCCACTGAAGCTTTCTTT. Its translation is CATKLTGPTEAFF.

The rearrangement links TRBV10-1 to TRBJ2-2, with D perhaps TRBD1 (5 bases). The CDR3 contains 14 residues. Trimming shortened V by 4 bases and J by 4 bases, and 10 bases separated the two germline ends. The germline CDR1 and CDR2 sequences are WNHNN and SYGVQD (reference sequence). The CDR3 spells CASSAPGFTGELFF. The CDR3 DNA sequence: TGCGCCAGCAGTGCTCCAGGGTTCACCGGGGAGCTGTTTTTT.

This chain connects TRBV19 to TRBJ1-4; 7 positions match TRBD1. V was pared by 5 bases and J by 13 bases, with 7 bases of the junction left unmatched. The germline CDR1 and CDR2 sequences are LNHDA and SQIVND (reference sequence). This CDR3 is built from 12 residues. CDR3 sequence: CASSFTGDRLFF. Here the CDR3 DNA reads TGTGCCAGTAGTTTTACAGGGGACCGACTGTTTTTT.

This clone was detected many times. V is TRBV9 and J is TRBJ2-2; no definite D call. The CDR3 is 15 amino acids. Germline V lookup: CDR1 SGDLS, CDR2 YYNGEE. V gave up 0 bases and J gave up 2 bases, with 8 bases separating them. As DNA, the CDR3 is TGTGCCAGCAGCGTAGGTACAAAAAACACCGGGGAGCTGTTTTTT. Translated, it gives CASSVGTKNTGELFF.

This clone was observed a handful of times. The junction differs from germline at one of its ends, possibly a read error. This rearrangement joins TRBV6-6 to TRBJ2-7; D is undetermined. The CDR3 covers 14 residues. Germline lookup yields CDR1 MNHNY and CDR2 SVGAGI (reference sequence). The CDR3 loop is CASSYSQSSNEQYF. DNA for the CDR3: TGTGCCAGCAGTTACTCGCAATCCTCCAACGAGCAGTACTTC.

The J gene is TRBJ1-2, the V gene TRBV19; 7 nucleotides line up with TRBD1. This CDR3 region has 13 residues. Per the germline V gene, CDR1 is LNHDA and CDR2 is SQIVND (reference sequence). The J segment lost 5 bases and the V segment lost 6 bases, leaving 6 bases of the junction unmatched. CDR3 DNA sequence: TGTGCCAGTAGCGAGGGACAGCTTTATGGCTACACCTTC. Encoded protein: CASSEGQLYGYTF.

The chain has TRBV19 and TRBJ1-2; tentatively, D is TRBD1 (5 bases). Germline V gene lookup returns CDR1 LNHDA and CDR2 SQIVND (reference sequence). The CDR3 is 12 residues long. With 5 bases removed from V and 4 bases from J, the gap between germline ends came to 8 bases. The CDR3 coding sequence is TGTGCCAGTAGTGGGACGGGCTATGGCTACACCTTC. Its translation is CASSGTGYGYTF. The whole variable domain, filled in from reference TRBV19 and TRBJ1-2, reads DGGITQSPKYLFRKEGQNVTLSCEQNLNHDAMYWYRQDPGQGLRLIYYSQIVNDFQKGDIAEGYSVSREKKESFPLTVTSAQKNPTAFYLCASSGTGYGYTFGSGTRLTVV.

The chain employs TRBV28 and TRBJ2-7, with unresolved D. The CDR3 is made up of 13 amino acids. Trimming removed 2 bases from V and 3 bases from J, with 8 bases in between. Per germline, CDR1 MDHEN and CDR2 SYDVKM. The CDR3 reads CASSLTQNYEQYF. The CDR3 DNA follows: TGTGCCAGCAGTTTAACACAGAACTACGAGCAGTACTTC. Looking up the rest from reference TRBV28 and TRBJ2-7 gives the full variable domain: DVKVTQSSRYLVKRTGEKVFLECVQDMDHENMFWYRQDPGLGLRLIYFSYDVKMKEKGDIPEGYSVSREKKERFSLILESASTNQTSMYLCASSLTQNYEQYFGPGTRLTVT.

The chain links TRBV9 to TRBJ2-7; TRBD2 matches 8 bases. V lost 1 base to trimming and J lost 4 bases; unmatched junction nucleotides: 10. The CDR3 spans 16 residues. Germline V gene data show CDR1 as SGDLS and CDR2 as YYNGEE. The CDR3 sequence: CASSVRAGAELYEQYF. In nucleotides, the CDR3 is TGTGCCAGCAGCGTAAGAGCGGGGGCCGAACTTTACGAGCAGTACTTC.

The CDR3 DNA is TGTGCCAGCAGCCCCGACTCTGGAAACACCATATATTTT. Translating it yields CASSPDSGNTIYF. The chain joins TRBV7-6 to TRBJ1-3; D unresolved. The CDR3 runs 13 residues. Per germline, CDR1 SGHVS and CDR2 FNYEAQ. Trimming took 5 bases from V and 0 from J, leaving 5 bases between them.

This chain connects TRBV7-3 to TRBJ1-6; 8 nucleotides match TRBD1. The CDR3 is made up of 14 amino acids. Germline loops: CDR1 SGHTA, CDR2 FQGTGA. V was clipped by 5 bases and J by 7 bases; unmatched bases: 4. CDR3 nucleotide sequence: TGTGCCAGCAGCCCCACAGGGGGAAATTCACCCCTCCACTTT. Its protein product is CASSPTGGNSPLHF.

This clone showed up just a few times. The gene calls are TRBV5-4 and TRBJ1-1, with 11 bases lining up with TRBD1. The CDR3 loop spans 19 amino acids. Germline CDR1 SGHNT, CDR2 YYREEE (reference sequence). V was pared by 5 bases and J by 5 bases, with 20 bases of the junction left unmatched. Here the CDR3 reads CASRGTSRDRGDRETEAFF. CDR3 bases: TGTGCCAGCAGGGGGACGAGCCGGGACAGGGGGGATAGAGAGACTGAAGCTTTCTTT.

This rearrangement joins TRBV15 to TRBJ1-4, with 7 bases aligning to TRBD1. CDR1 LNHNV and CDR2 YYDKDF come from the germline V gene (reference sequence). CDR3 size: 15 residues. V dropped 5 bases and J dropped 3; count of bases not matched to a gene: 6. The CDR3 reads CATSGQENSNEKLFF. The CDR3 DNA reads TGTGCCACCAGCGGACAGGAGAATTCTAATGAAAAACTGTTTTTT.

V gene TRBV19 combines with J gene TRBJ2-1; 7 bases match TRBD2. The ends lost 3 bases at V and 2 bases at J; junction bases unmatched: 16. Germline V gene lookup returns CDR1 LNHDA and CDR2 SQIVND (reference sequence). The CDR3 consists of 19 residues. The CDR3 reads CASSIPRAERGTAYNEQFF. For the CDR3, the DNA is TGTGCCAGTAGTATCCCGAGGGCTGAGCGGGGAACGGCCTACAATGAGCAGTTCTTC. Together with reference TRBV19 and TRBJ2-1, the CDR3 gives the full variable domain: DGGITQSPKYLFRKEGQNVTLSCEQNLNHDAMYWYRQDPGQGLRLIYYSQIVNDFQKGDIAEGYSVSREKKESFPLTVTSAQKNPTAFYLCASSIPRAERGTAYNEQFFGPGTRLTVL.

CDR3 region: CASSRGDGSNYGYTF. CDR3 in DNA: TGTGCCAGTAGTAGGGGGGACGGTTCTAACTATGGCTACACCTTC. The chain has TRBV19 and TRBJ1-2, with D possibly TRBD1 on 5 matching bases. Germline loops: CDR1 LNHDA, CDR2 SQIVND (reference sequence). V lost 4 bases and J lost 0, with 12 bases in between. There are 15 residues in the CDR3.

CDR3 sequence: CASSSQGLGRNEQFF. CDR3 bases: TGTGCCAGCAGCTCCCAGGGCTTAGGTCGCAATGAGCAGTTCTTC. The V and J genes are TRBV11-3 and TRBJ2-1; TRBD1 might be the D (5 bases). The CDR3 loop spans 15 amino acids. Trimming removed 4 bases from V and 6 bases from J, with 16 bases in between. Germline V gene lookup returns CDR1 SGHNT and CDR2 YENEEA. The full variable domain, in which reference TRBV11-3 and TRBJ2-1 provide the parts outside the CDR3, is EAGVVQSPRYKIIEKKQPVAFWCNPISGHNTLYWYLQNLGQGPELLIRYENEEAVDDSQLPKDRFSAERLKGVDSTLKIQPAELGDSAVYLCASSSQGLGRNEQFFGPGTRLTVL.

A few counts support this clone. The chain links TRBV5-4 to TRBJ1-2, with TRBD1 as a possible D gene (6 bases). This CDR3 comprises 16 residues. With 0 bases removed from V and 3 bases from J, the gap between germline ends came to 15 bases. CDR1 and CDR2 from the germline V gene are SGHNT and YYREEE (reference sequence). The DNA for the CDR3 is TGTGCCAGCAGCTTGGTTTGGCGGGGGGCGGACTATGGCTACACCTTC. This translates into CASSLVWRGADYGYTF.

The rearrangement uses TRBV30 and TRBJ2-7; D gene ambiguous. This CDR3 is built from 12 residues. Between the trimmed V and J ends, which lost 1 base and 8 bases, there was a span of 12 bases. Germline V lookup: CDR1 GTSNPN, CDR2 SVGIG (reference sequence). CDR3 amino acids: CAWSEQAFKQYF. CDR3 sequence (DNA): TGTGCCTGGAGTGAACAAGCTTTTAAGCAGTACTTC.

This chain uses TRBV7-8 with TRBJ2-2, with 7 bases identical to TRBD2. CDR3 length: 17 residues. Germline lookup yields CDR1 SGHVS and CDR2 FQNEAQ. The V segment lost 0 bases and the J segment 5 bases; nucleotides outside the gene matches: 9. The chain's CDR3 is CASSLALLRGGTGELFF. The CDR3 bases are TGTGCCAGCAGCTTAGCGTTATTAAGGGGAGGGACCGGGGAGCTGTTTTTT.

This clone was picked up one time. J is TRBJ1-5 and V is TRBV5-1; TRBD1 is a possible D gene (6 bases). Germline lookup yields CDR1 SGHRS and CDR2 YFSETQ. V gave up 0 bases and J gave up 6 bases, with 10 bases separating them. The CDR3 is 14 residues long. The CDR3 DNA is TGCGCCAGCAGCTTGGCCGGGGGCGGTCAGCCCCAGCATTTT. It specifies CASSLAGGGQPQHF.

J is TRBJ2-3 and V is TRBV7-2, with D possibly being TRBD2 (6 bases). V lost 7 bases, J lost 6 bases, and 14 bases lay in between. The germline V gene encodes CDR1 SGHTA and CDR2 FQGNSA. The CDR3 is made up of 13 amino acids. The CDR3, as DNA: TGTGCCAGCACTGGGGGGTCCTGGGATACGCAGTATTTT. Translating gives CASTGGSWDTQYF.

The rearrangement uses TRBV12-5 and TRBJ2-1, with D perhaps TRBD1 (6 bases). Between the trimmed V and J ends, which lost 0 bases and 3 bases, there was a span of 12 bases. The CDR3 length is 16 residues. From germline, CDR1 is LGHNT and CDR2 FRNRAP. CDR3 nucleotide sequence: TGTGCTAGTGGTTTGGTAGGTCAGGGGTTCTACAATGAGCAGTTCTTC. Encoded protein: CASGLVGQGFYNEQFF. Full variable domain (outside the CDR3, taken from reference TRBV12-5 and TRBJ2-1): DARVTQTPRHKVTEMGQEVTMRCQPILGHNTVFWYRQTMMQGLELLAYFRNRAPLDDSGMPKDRFSAEMPDATLATLKIQPSEPRDSAVYFCASGLVGQGFYNEQFFGPGTRLTVL.

The chain joins TRBV6-5 to TRBJ2-5; 7 nucleotides line up with TRBD1. After removal of 6 bases from V and 5 bases from J, the junction contained 9 bases not matched to a gene. Germline V lookup: CDR1 MNHEY, CDR2 SVGAGI. This CDR3 has 14 amino acids. This chain's CDR3 is CASRRLYRGETQYF. For the CDR3, the DNA is TGTGCCAGCAGGAGACTTTACAGGGGCGAGACCCAGTACTTC.

V gene TRBV19 combines with J gene TRBJ2-3, with D perhaps matching TRBD1 or TRBD2 (5 bases each). V gave up 5 bases and J gave up 4 bases, with 10 bases separating them. Germline values: CDR1 LNHDA, CDR2 SQIVND (reference sequence). There are 13 residues in the CDR3. The CDR3 nucleotides are TGTGCCAGTAGTTCCCGGGGACCAGATACGCAGTATTTT. Amino acid sequence: CASSSRGPDTQYF. Together with reference TRBV19 and TRBJ2-3, the CDR3 gives the full variable domain: DGGITQSPKYLFRKEGQNVTLSCEQNLNHDAMYWYRQDPGQGLRLIYYSQIVNDFQKGDIAEGYSVSREKKESFPLTVTSAQKNPTAFYLCASSSRGPDTQYFGPGTRLTVL.

V usage is TRBV9 and J usage is TRBJ2-5; TRBD2 aligns across 8 bases. Germline CDR1 SGDLS, CDR2 YYNGEE. V lost 4 bases, J lost 7 bases, and 6 bases stayed unmatched. This CDR3 comprises 13 residues. The CDR3 DNA reads as TGTGCCAGCAGCTCGAGCGGGAGTGGGACCCAGTACTTC. Protein sequence: CASSSSGSGTQYF.